What follows are 11 T cell receptor beta chains derived from one specimen sequenced in a study of T cell responses to AZD1222 COVID-19 vaccine. TCRdb's table, derived via immunoSEQ multiplex PCR, lists solely in-frame clones and lacks some. The sample yields 150,000 to 200,000 clones, around nine tenths seen once. The sample consisted of peripheral blood, taken on day 0 of AZD1222 vaccination. These TCRs come from an adult in good health.

The chain couples TRBV9 to TRBJ1-2, with a tentative D call TRBD1 (6 bases). This CDR3 is built from 14 residues. CDR1 is SGDLS and CDR2 is YYNGEE in the germline V gene. Trimming took off 3 bases at V and 8 bases at J, with 17 bases between the two ends. The CDR3 nucleotides are TGTGCCAGCAGCGCCTCATCCGGACAGATCGGCTACACCTTC. Its protein product is CASSASSGQIGYTF.

This clone was counted a single time. The chain has TRBV28 and TRBJ1-2; a possible D gene is TRBD1 (5 bases). CDR1 and CDR2 from the germline V gene are MDHEN and SYDVKM. The V end lost 11 bases, the J end lost 0 bases, and 13 bases lay between the germline ends. This CDR3 spans 13 amino acids. In DNA form, the CDR3 reads TGTGCCGGAACGGGGGGAGCTAACTATGGCTACACCTTC. This encodes CAGTGGANYGYTF.

This clone was seen only once. The V gene is TRBV9, the J gene TRBJ1-2; D is unresolved. There are 14 residues in the CDR3. Germline V gene data show CDR1 as SGDLS and CDR2 as YYNGEE. V lost 4 bases to trimming and J lost 4 bases, with 14 bases between them. The CDR3 nucleotides read TGTGCCAGCAGCCTACGGGCCTCCACCTATGGCTACACCTTC. Residues: CASSLRASTYGYTF.

V is TRBV6-5 and J is TRBJ2-5; D not resolved. Germline CDR1 and CDR2: MNHEY and SVGAGI. V lost 4 bases and J 1 base, leaving 4 bases between the germline ends. This CDR3 region has 12 residues. CDR3 nucleotide sequence: TGTGCCAGCAGTTCCGCCCAAGAGACCCAGTACTTC. Translated: CASSSAQETQYF.

The chain is built from TRBV28 and TRBJ1-4; D uncertain. CDR1 and CDR2 from the germline V gene are MDHEN and SYDVKM. CDR3 length equals 14 residues. Trimming shortened V by 6 bases and J by 4 bases, and 12 bases separated the two germline ends. The CDR3 loop reads CASRASELNEKLFF. The CDR3 bases are TGTGCCAGCAGAGCCTCAGAACTTAATGAAAAACTGTTTTTT.

V usage is TRBV6-5 and J usage is TRBJ2-7; 7 bases map to TRBD1. The CDR3 loop spans 13 amino acids. Looked up from germline, CDR1 is MNHEY and CDR2 is SVGAGI. V was clipped by 8 bases and J by 3 bases; unmatched bases: 7. For the CDR3, the DNA is TGTGCCAGCTCCCAGGGGGTCGACTACGAGCAGTACTTC. Residues: CASSQGVDYEQYF.

The rearrangement links TRBV7-6 to TRBJ2-1; unclear D gene. V lost 1 base, J lost 4 bases, and 8 bases lay in between. Germline-derived CDR1 and CDR2 are SGHVS and FNYEAQ. The CDR3 has 14 amino acids. CDR3 amino acids: CASSLDGPYNEQFF. The CDR3, as DNA: TGTGCCAGCAGCTTAGACGGACCTTACAATGAGCAGTTCTTC.

The chain carries TRBV3-1 (or the pseudogene TRBV3-2) and TRBJ1-2; no definite D call. V was trimmed by 2 bases and J by 5 bases, leaving 9 bases between them. Germline CDR1 LGHDT, CDR2 YNNKEL (reference sequence). The CDR3 covers 13 residues. The CDR3 region has the DNA TGTGCCAGCAGCCAATTACTGATGTATGGCTACACCTTC. It encodes CASSQLLMYGYTF.

The rearrangement uses TRBV6-1 and TRBJ1-1; tentatively, D is TRBD1 (5 bases). The CDR3 runs to 12 residues. Trimming removed 2 bases from V and 10 bases from J, with 11 bases in between. Germline CDR1 is MNHNS and CDR2 is SASEGT. CDR3 region: CASSEKLGAAFF. In nucleotides, the CDR3 is TGTGCCAGCAGTGAAAAGTTAGGGGCAGCTTTCTTT.

The gene calls are TRBV19 and TRBJ1-1; D might be TRBD1 (5 bases). The length of the CDR3 is 14 residues. The V gene's germline CDR1 is LNHDA and CDR2 SQIVND (reference sequence). V was trimmed by 7 bases and J by 0 bases, leaving 12 bases between them. The CDR3 loop reads CASTMGQMNTEAFF. The DNA of the CDR3 is TGTGCCAGTACCATGGGGCAGATGAACACTGAAGCTTTCTTT.

This chain uses TRBV5-1 with TRBJ2-7, with 9 positions matching TRBD1. Trimming removed 3 bases from V and 1 base from J; junction bases left unmatched: 2. Germline-derived CDR1 and CDR2 are SGHRS and YFSETQ. CDR3 size: 14 residues. CDR3 DNA sequence: TGCGCCAGCAGCTGGGACAGGGCTTCCTACGAGCAGTACTTC. This translates into CASSWDRASYEQYF.